These 8 T cell receptor beta chains originate from one sample sequenced in a study of OX40 agonist ivuxolimab in advanced cancers. Some clones are missing from TCRdb's copy, which holds only in-frame ones; the method was immunoSEQ multiplex PCR. This table has 40,000 to 50,000 clones, 70% to 90% appearing once. The sample was CD4+ or CD8+ T cells sorted from blood, taken in a trial of the OX40 agonist ivuxolimab. The receptors derive from an adult with an advanced solid tumor such as melanoma, head and neck, liver or kidney cancer.

In this sample, this clone turned up a few times. Other DNA variants within this sample encode the same CDR3. The chain has TRBV11-3 and TRBJ1-1; D gene uncertain. The V gene's germline CDR1 is SGHNT and CDR2 YENEEA. This CDR3 has 13 amino acids. V dropped 0 bases and J dropped 0 bases, with 2 bases sitting between them. CDR3 loop: CASSLEVNTEAFF. The DNA of the CDR3 is TGTGCCAGCAGCTTAGAAGTGAACACTGAAGCTTTCTTT.

The chain links TRBV6-1 to TRBJ1-6; D is perhaps TRBD1 (6 bases). V shed 11 bases and J shed 7 bases, with 18 bases lying between them. The germline CDR1 and CDR2 sequences are MNHNS and SASEGT. This CDR3 comprises 14 residues. Written as DNA, the CDR3 is TGTGCCGCTACCCGGGGACAAGTAAATTCACCCCTCCACTTT. This sequence encodes CAATRGQVNSPLHF.

This rearrangement joins TRBV6-5 to TRBJ2-7; 13 bases map to TRBD2. V shed 0 bases and J 4 bases; nucleotides not matched to a gene: 3. CDR1 is MNHEY and CDR2 is SVGAGI in the germline V gene. This CDR3 region has 16 residues. This CDR3 is CASSYSLTSGGYEQYF. DNA for the CDR3: TGTGCCAGCAGTTACTCCCTGACTAGCGGGGGGTACGAGCAGTACTTC.

The genes are TRBV6-6 and TRBJ2-2; 7 bases align to TRBD1. V lost 6 bases, J lost 5 bases, and 3 bases stayed unmatched. CDR1 is MNHNY, CDR2 SVGAGI, per germline (reference sequence). The CDR3 is 13 residues long. The CDR3 loop is CASSTTGTGELFF. CDR3 sequence (DNA): TGTGCCAGCAGCACGACAGGGACCGGGGAGCTGTTTTTT.

In this sample, this clone turned up once. The chain recombines TRBV25-1 with TRBJ1-1, with 7 bases aligning to TRBD1. After removal of 0 bases from V and 7 bases from J, the junction contained 2 bases not matched to a gene. CDR3 length: 13 residues. CDR1 and CDR2 (germline): MGHDK, SYGVNS. CDR3 protein: CASSEYRDSEAFF. DNA of the CDR3: TGTGCCAGCAGTGAATATCGGGACAGTGAAGCTTTCTTT.

For the CDR3, the DNA is TGCAGCGTTGACGGGGACTTCTACAATGAGCAGTTCTTC. It translates to CSVDGDFYNEQFF. This chain joins TRBV29-1 and TRBJ2-1; D may be TRBD2 (6 bases). Trimming shortened V by 3 bases and J by 3 bases, and 9 bases separated the two germline ends. CDR1 is SQVTM, CDR2 ANQGSEA, per germline. The CDR3 sequence is 13 residues long.

The rearrangement joins TRBV5-1 to TRBJ2-1; tentative D call: TRBD2 (6 bases). Looked up from germline, CDR1 is SGHRS and CDR2 is YFSETQ. This CDR3 has 13 amino acids. V lost 4 bases to trimming and J lost 7 bases, with 12 bases between them. The CDR3 nucleotides read TGCGCCAGCAGCGGAGGGCCAGAGAATGAGCAGTTCTTC. Amino acid sequence: CASSGGPENEQFF.

The chain employs TRBV10-3 and TRBJ2-3; 12 bases align to TRBD2. Trimming cost V 0 bases and J 2 bases; bases outside gene matches: 9. CDR1 and CDR2 (germline): ENHRY, SYGVKD. CDR3 size: 19 residues. The CDR3 sequence is CAISESPTGLAGITDTQYF. CDR3 in DNA: TGTGCCATCAGTGAGTCGCCAACCGGACTAGCGGGGATCACAGATACGCAGTATTTT.